The TCR beta chain described here comes from a study of blood T cell repertoires in COVID-19 (dated by TCRdb to the early 2020s). Turning to the overall study: The collaborator samples originated in the United States, Italy and Spain and spanned the acute and convalescent phases of COVID-19. The repertoires were made available in a free public database intended to serve as a resource for research on the immune response to SARS-CoV-2. The samples were drawn from the first 160 participants of the ongoing ImmuneRACE study and from some 1,300 subjects provided by 6 global collaborators. Sample metadata almost always included a de-identified subject ID, COVID-19 status, age in years and sex. The dataset comprised deeply sampled blood TCRbeta repertoires from subjects exposed to, actively infected with, or recovered from COVID-19. HLA class I and class II types, where available, came from metadata supplied by the sample provider rather than from assay-based typing. The material from the prospective study consisted of cDNA or gDNA derived from T cells, B-cell-depleted T cells, or PBMCs.

Each collaborating institution followed its own protocols to collect whole blood in K2EDTA tubes. For TCRbeta analysis, collaborator samples were shipped as frozen whole blood, as isolated PBMCs, or as DNA extracted from either sample type. Study-wide conclusions, independent of this receptor: Clinical and demographic metadata were provided uncurated, with the amount varying by source and participant.

V and J lose 4 bases and 1 base, and a span of 7 bases separates them. CDR3 length: 13 amino acids, cysteine to phenylalanine. Only the CDR3 portion is preserved as DNA: 39 bases, with reading frame beginning at the first base. From a lookup of the germline V gene, CDR1 and CDR2 are KGHSH and LQKENI. As regards this clone: It has no known antigen specificity. There are no base qualities to consult, and no much larger clone falls within one base.

TCRbeta CDR3 regions were amplified from genomic DNA using the immunoSEQ Assay, a bias-controlled multiplex PCR. For the original study's pipeline: Nucleated cell counts per sample were estimated from amplification of reference gene primers within the assay. To quantify the absolute abundance of each unique TCRbeta CDR3 rearrangement, sequence reads were collapsed and filtered. For each sample, productive Simpson clonality was calculated as the square root of Simpson's diversity index over productive rearrangements. The table was pulled from immuneACCESS by TCRdb, which kept in-frame rearrangements only. Such tables lose some clones; where checked, under half of the loss comes from unresolved V genes, and the rest has no known cause. For V, J and clone size, that table is used; D and trimming come from the DNA. For this sample the table gives 65,000 to 80,000 clones, of which roughly 84% were detected only once. The ten largest make up roughly 3% of the sample.

The sequenced sample was peripheral blood. The rearranged segments are TRBV18 and TRBJ2-5, with the D gene uncertain. This clonotype was obtained from a man in his 70s with active or convalescent COVID-19. The CDR3 region has the sequence CASSRAVQETQYF. The nucleotides read TGTGCCAGCTCACGCGCGGTCCAAGAGACCCAGTACTTC.